This is a list of T cell receptor beta chains from one sample in a study of response to subunit inactivated influenza vaccine. TCRdb itself ran the RT-PCR reads through MiXCR, one entry per CDR3 protein. The top ten hold under 14% of the sample, which has 710,000 or so distinct CDR3 sequences, less than 20% seen once. The sequencing here drew on PBMCs from blood, taken 11 to 12 days after vaccination. Receptor source: a man in his fifties who received an inactivated influenza vaccine. The CDR3 runs from the conserved cysteine through the conserved F or W. A D gene is named only where the DNA matches it firmly. Rows give clone size only sometimes, using once, few, many, or a class for an expanded clone.

j_gene	d_gene	v_gene	abundance	CDR3aa	CDR3nt
TRBJ2-2	TRBD2	TRBV24-1	-	CATSAASGRADGELFF	TGTGCCACCAGCGCTGCTAGCGGGAGGGCCGACGGGGAGCTGTTTTTT
TRBJ2-5	-	TRBV29-1	many	CSVVPGGETQYF	TGCAGCGTTGTCCCAGGGGGGGAGACCCAGTACTTC
TRBJ2-2	-	TRBV7-2	few	CASSWRPNTGELFF	TGTGCCAGCAGCTGGAGACCGAACACCGGGGAGCTGTTTTTT
TRBJ2-3	TRBD2	TRBV12-3/TRBV12-4	-	CASSRRTSSTDTQYF	TGTGCCAGCAGCCGTAGGACTAGTTCCACAGATACGCAGTATTTT
TRBJ2-5	-	TRBV7-6	few	CASSLIRGRETQYF	TGTGCCAGCAGCCTCATCCGGGGTAGAGAGACCCAGTACTTC
TRBJ1-5	TRBD1	TRBV12-3/TRBV12-4	many	CASSLGGGGTSQPQHF	TGTGCCAGCAGTTTAGGAGGGGGCGGAACAAGTCAGCCCCAGCATTTT
TRBJ2-5	-	TRBV12-3/TRBV12-4	few	CASARESQETQYF	TGTGCCAGCGCCCGGGAGTCTCAAGAGACCCAGTACTTC
TRBJ2-7	-	TRBV4-2	-	CASSQGTNSYEQYF	TGTGCCAGCAGCCAAGGGACCAACTCCTACGAGCAGTACTTC
TRBJ2-7	TRBD2	TRBV9	few	CASSVRWEGNEQYF	TGTGCCAGCAGCGTAAGGTGGGAGGGCAACGAGCAGTACTTC
TRBJ2-6	-	TRBV20-1	few	CSARTGTTGANVLTF	TGCAGTGCTCGGACAGGGACTACAGGGGCCAACGTCCTGACTTTC
TRBJ2-1	TRBD2	TRBV7-3	few	CASSLKGLAGGVGYNEQFF	TGTGCCAGCAGCTTAAAGGGACTAGCGGGAGGGGTAGGTTACAATGAGCAGTTCTTC
TRBJ2-5	TRBD1	TRBV5-1	-	CASSETGAKGTQYF	TGCGCCAGCAGCGAGACAGGGGCTAAAGGGACCCAGTACTTC
TRBJ2-5	TRBD1	TRBV12-3/TRBV12-4	-	CASTYRGTRRVEETQYF	TGTGCCAGCACCTACAGGGGGACTCGAAGGGTGGAAGAGACCCAGTACTTC
TRBJ1-2	-	TRBV5-1	-	CASSFEGGYGYTF	TGCGCCAGCAGCTTCGAGGGGGGCTATGGCTACACCTTC
TRBJ2-7	TRBD2	TRBV5-1	-	CASRGTSKNEQYF	TGCGCCAGCCGCGGGACTAGCAAGAACGAGCAGTACTTC
TRBJ1-6	TRBD1	TRBV6-1	few	CASSGDRENAGPNSPLHF	TGTGCCAGCAGTGGGGACAGGGAGAATGCGGGTCCGAATTCACCCCTCCACTTT
TRBJ2-3	TRBD2	TRBV20-1	-	CSARDRLAGDTQYF	TGCAGTGCTAGAGATCGACTAGCGGGAGATACGCAGTATTTT
TRBJ2-4	-	TRBV28	-	CASSLYLGQKAKNIQYF	TGTGCCAGCAGTTTATATCTGGGCCAAAAAGCCAAAAACATTCAGTACTTC
TRBJ2-3	TRBD2	TRBV14	-	CASSQVAGEFTDTQYF	TGTGCCAGCAGCCAAGTAGCGGGGGAGTTCACAGATACGCAGTATTTT
TRBJ1-5	-	TRBV12-3/TRBV12-4	-	CASSIRDGYNQPQHF	TGTGCCAGCAGTATCCGGGACGGATACAATCAGCCCCAGCATTTT
TRBJ1-6	-	TRBV6-5	few	CASSYGAGWTPLHF	TGTGCCAGCAGTTACGGGGCAGGGTGGACACCCCTCCACTTT
TRBJ2-2	TRBD1	TRBV12-3/TRBV12-4	few	CASSRDNRGQNTGELFF	TGTGCCAGCAGCAGAGATAACAGGGGGCAGAACACCGGGGAGCTGTTTTTT
TRBJ2-1	TRBD2	TRBV10-3	few	CAISESGGPGRGEQFF	TGTGCCATCAGTGAGTCGGGAGGGCCCGGCCGCGGTGAGCAGTTCTTC
TRBJ2-7	-	TRBV15	few	CATSPDMAVHYEQYF	TGTGCCACCAGCCCAGACATGGCGGTTCACTACGAGCAGTACTTC
TRBJ1-4	TRBD1	TRBV11-2	few	CASSSWDRQGGREKLFF	TGTGCCAGCAGCTCCTGGGACCGACAGGGAGGGAGAGAAAAACTGTTTTTT
TRBJ2-3	-	TRBV20-1	-	CSAEQTDGTDTQYF	TGCAGTGCTGAACAGACGGACGGCACAGATACGCAGTATTTT
TRBJ2-7	TRBD1	TRBV30	few	CAWKGQGSSYEQYF	TGTGCCTGGAAAGGACAGGGCAGCTCCTACGAGCAGTACTTC
TRBJ2-5	-	TRBV7-2	-	CASSLPSGIQETQYF	TGTGCCAGCAGCTTGCCTTCTGGGATACAAGAGACCCAGTACTTC
TRBJ2-2	-	TRBV5-1	few	CASSLEAGAGELFF	TGCGCCAGCAGCTTGGAGGCAGGGGCCGGGGAGCTGTTTTTT
TRBJ2-1	TRBD2	TRBV7-8	-	CASSLMREELAGSQFF	TGTGCCAGCAGCTTAATGAGGGAGGAACTAGCGGGTAGTCAGTTCTTC
TRBJ2-7	TRBD1	TRBV7-9	-	CASSARDRALDEQYF	TGTGCCAGCAGCGCGCGGGACAGGGCGCTTGACGAGCAGTACTTC
TRBJ2-1	TRBD2	TRBV4-3	-	CASSQEASGGNEQFF	TGCGCCAGCAGCCAAGAGGCTAGCGGGGGGAATGAGCAGTTCTTC
TRBJ2-7	-	TRBV18	-	CASSLTQGGEQYF	TGTGCCAGCTCACTTACGCAGGGCGGTGAGCAGTACTTC
TRBJ2-2	-	TRBV4-3	many	CASSQDRRGQDFTDTGELFF	TGCGCCAGCAGCCAAGATCGCCGGGGCCAGGACTTCACGGACACCGGGGAGCTGTTTTTT
TRBJ2-2	-	TRBV30	few	CAWRRQGTGELFF	TGTGCCTGGAGACGTCAGGGGACCGGGGAGCTGTTTTTT
TRBJ2-1	-	TRBV7-8	-	CASSYPGQGLVAGWIEQFF	TGTGCCAGCAGCTACCCGGGACAGGGATTGGTAGCGGGATGGATTGAGCAGTTCTTC
TRBJ2-7	TRBD2	TRBV3-1	many	CASSQGLAGGYEQYF	TGCGCCAGCAGCCAAGGTCTAGCGGGAGGATACGAGCAGTACTTC
TRBJ2-3	TRBD2	TRBV5-1	-	CASSQGRGASSTDTQYF	TGCGCCAGCAGCCAAGGGCGGGGGGCATCTAGCACAGATACGCAGTATTTT
TRBJ2-3	-	TRBV5-1	many	CASSLAGLGDTQYF	TGCGCCAGCAGCTTGGCAGGGCTAGGGGATACGCAGTATTTT
TRBJ2-7	TRBD1	TRBV6-2/TRBV6-3	few	CASRRQGASLEQYF	TGTGCCAGCAGGCGGCAGGGGGCGTCTCTCGAGCAGTACTTC
TRBJ2-1	TRBD2	TRBV6-2/TRBV6-3	-	CASSYSAWGSGIQDEQFF	TGTGCCAGCAGTTACTCCGCTTGGGGTAGCGGGATTCAGGATGAGCAGTTCTTC
TRBJ2-5	TRBD2	TRBV12-3/TRBV12-4	few	CASRPSGGSGGQETQYF	TGTGCCAGCAGGCCTAGCGGGGGATCTGGGGGCCAAGAGACCCAGTACTTC
TRBJ2-1	-	TRBV29-1	many	CSAETDNWNEQFF	TGCAGCGCCGAAACGGACAACTGGAATGAGCAGTTCTTC
TRBJ2-5	TRBD1	TRBV29-1	-	CSVVPGTVEETQYF	TGCAGCGTTGTACCCGGGACAGTGGAAGAGACCCAGTACTTC